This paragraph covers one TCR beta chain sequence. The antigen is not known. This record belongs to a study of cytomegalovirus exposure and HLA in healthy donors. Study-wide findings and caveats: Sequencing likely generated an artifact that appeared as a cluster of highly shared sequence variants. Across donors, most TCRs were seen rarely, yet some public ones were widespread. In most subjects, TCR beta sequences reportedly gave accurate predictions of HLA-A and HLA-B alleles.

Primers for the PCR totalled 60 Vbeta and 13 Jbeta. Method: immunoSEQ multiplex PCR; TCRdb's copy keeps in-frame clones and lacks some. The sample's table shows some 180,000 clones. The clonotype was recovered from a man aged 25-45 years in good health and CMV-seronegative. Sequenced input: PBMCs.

This chain's CDR3 is CASSGLGGGSYNEQFF. In nucleotides, the CDR3 is TGTGCCAGCAGCGGCCTTGGCGGGGGCTCCTACAATGAGCAGTTCTTC. The rearrangement joins TRBV11-3 to TRBJ2-1, with TRBD2 matching 7 bases. CDR3 size: 16 residues. CDR1 and CDR2 (germline): SGHNT, YENEEA. The V and J ends lost 5 bases and 0 bases, in that order; junction bases with no gene match: 7.